This T cell receptor beta chain was profiled in a study of breast tumors, draining lymph nodes, adjacent tissues. General study findings and limits: The data were judged consistent with most tumor T cells coming from lymph node and expanding in tumor. Compared with basal-like, luminal-like tumors shared significantly more repertoire with nontumor tissue. Tumors had less TCR diversity than lymph nodes, more than nontumor tissue. Data only fit, rather than demonstrated, lymph node origin of most tumor T cells.

Regarding this clonotype: Its antigen is undetermined.

TCRdb reanalysed the multiplex PCR reads using MiXCR and keeps one entry per CDR3 protein. The sample lists 200,000 or so distinct CDR3 sequences; approximately 31% were seen once. Germline CDR1 is MDHEN and CDR2 is SYDVKM. The J segment lost 12 bases and the V segment lost 7 bases, leaving 14 bases of the junction unmatched. This CDR3 comprises 13 residues. The lymph nodes were axillary draining lymph nodes from breast cancer patients. The gene calls are TRBV28 and TRBJ1-2, with 7 positions matching TRBD1. The clonotype was recovered from a female donor with breast cancer. Some clones in this sample may be carry-over from other donors' samples. What was sequenced was axillary lymph node tissue. CDR3 coding DNA: TGTGCCAGCACCCCAGGGGGAGGCACTGGAAACACCTTC. Protein product: CASTPGGGTGNTF.